The rows below give T cell receptor beta chains drawn from one sample of a study of blood T cell repertoires in COVID-19. Profiling relied on immunoSEQ multiplex PCR, and the TCRdb table lists in-frame clones only, not all of them. The repertoire holds roughly 55,000 clones, 80% to 95% seen once, with around 14% in the top ten. Sequenced: peripheral blood. The receptors derive from a human donor with active COVID-19. The donor label of this sample is uncertain. Each CDR3 is given with its conserved first and last residue. Fields, in order: CDR3 DNA, CDR3 protein, D gene, J gene, V gene, clone size. D genes are given only for firm matches. Not every row has a clone size; where given, it reads once, few, many or a size class.

TGCGCCAGCAGTCCCCACGACACAGGGAGTGAGGGTGAGCAGTTCTTC,CASSPHDTGSEGEQFF,NA,TRBJ2-1,TRBV23-1,NA
TGTGCCAGCAGTCCCGGACAGGGGAGCATTGGCTACACCTTC,CASSPGQGSIGYTF,TRBD1,TRBJ1-2,TRBV6-4,NA
TGTGCCAGCAGTCCCGACACAGGGGGATACAATGAGCAGTTCTTC,CASSPDTGGYNEQFF,TRBD1,TRBJ2-1,TRBV25-1,NA
TGCGCCAGCAGCTTCCACTTCCTTTCGGGTTACGAGCAGTACTTC,CASSFHFLSGYEQYF,NA,TRBJ2-7,TRBV5-1,NA
TGTGCCAGTAGGGGGGTGATGGGACAGGGGAAGGATGGCTACACCTTC,CASRGVMGQGKDGYTF,TRBD1,TRBJ1-2,TRBV19,NA
TGCAGCGTTGAAACCCCGGACGGGACAGAGGCCTACGAGCAGTACTTC,CSVETPDGTEAYEQYF,TRBD1,TRBJ2-7,TRBV29-1,NA
TGTGCCAGTAGCCTAAGGGGGCGGGCCGGGGAGCTGTTTTTT,CASSLRGRAGELFF,TRBD1,TRBJ2-2,TRBV19,once
TGTGCCAGCTCTCTTCGACAGGGGGCGGTCACTGAAGCTTTCTTT,CASSLRQGAVTEAFF,TRBD1,TRBJ1-1,TRBV25-1,NA
TGCGCCAGCAGCCAAGAAGGGACAGTCTACAATGAGCAGTTCTTC,CASSQEGTVYNEQFF,TRBD1,TRBJ2-1,TRBV4-3,NA
TGTGCCAGCAGGTTCGGCACAGATACGCAGTATTTT,CASRFGTDTQYF,NA,TRBJ2-3,TRBV12-3/TRBV12-4,NA
TGTGCCAGCAGTTACCCTGACAGCAAAGAGACCCAGTACTTC,CASSYPDSKETQYF,NA,TRBJ2-5,TRBV6-6,NA
TGTGCCAGCAGTCCAATCGGGGGGAAGGGGTCAGAGACCCAGTACTTC,CASSPIGGKGSETQYF,TRBD2,TRBJ2-5,TRBV7-3,once
TGTGCCAGCAGTTCCCAGGGACAGTTTAACTATGGCTACACCTTC,CASSSQGQFNYGYTF,TRBD1,TRBJ1-2,TRBV28,once
TGTGCCAGTCAGGGTTGGGCGAACACTGAAGCTTTCTTT,CASQGWANTEAFF,NA,TRBJ1-1,TRBV5-4,few
TGTGCCATCGAGACAGGGGAGACAGATACGCAGTATTTT,CAIETGETDTQYF,TRBD1,TRBJ2-3,TRBV12-3/TRBV12-4,once
TGTGCCAGCAGCGTAGCCCCCTTCCGGGGCAATGAGCAGTTCTTC,CASSVAPFRGNEQFF,NA,TRBJ2-1,TRBV9,once
TGTGCCAGCCAAGGGACATCTACTACCGGGGAGCTGTTTTTT,CASQGTSTTGELFF,NA,TRBJ2-2,TRBV27,NA
TGTGCCAGCAGCGGCCGGGGGGGGCTTAATGAGCAGTTCTTC,CASSGRGGLNEQFF,TRBD2,TRBJ2-1,TRBV7-2,NA
TGTGCCAGCAAGCAGGGTACTGCCATGAACACTGAAGCTTTCTTT,CASKQGTAMNTEAFF,NA,TRBJ1-1,TRBV6-5,NA
TGTGCCAGTAGTACCATGAAATGGGCAGACCAAGAGACCCAGTACTTC,CASSTMKWADQETQYF,NA,TRBJ2-5,TRBV19,NA
TGTGCCAGCCAGGACAGGTCACCTGAAGCTTTCTTT,CASQDRSPEAFF,TRBD1,TRBJ1-1,TRBV11-2,NA
TGTGCCAGCAGTCCCGACAGCTGGGATTCACCCCTCCACTTT,CASSPDSWDSPLHF,NA,TRBJ1-6,TRBV6-5,NA
TGTGCCAGCTCACCACGGACAGGGGAAGAGACCCAGTACTTC,CASSPRTGEETQYF,TRBD1,TRBJ2-5,TRBV18,NA
TGTGCCAGCTCACCACCGCGCCAGACTAGCACAGATACGCAGTATTTT,CASSPPRQTSTDTQYF,NA,TRBJ2-3,TRBV18,once
TGCGCCAGCAGCTTGGGCGCGGCCTGGAACACTGAAGCTTTCTTT,CASSLGAAWNTEAFF,NA,TRBJ1-1,TRBV5-1,NA
TGTGCCAGCAGCTTAGATCTTTTGACAGGCGGCAATCAGCCCCAGCATTTT,CASSLDLLTGGNQPQHF,NA,TRBJ1-5,TRBV11-2,NA
TGTGCCAGCTCATCAGGGCTGGACTATGGCTACACCTTC,CASSSGLDYGYTF,NA,TRBJ1-2,TRBV18,NA
TGTGCCAGCAGCTTACCGTCTGGTGGCAACAGGGATAATTCACCCCTCCACTTT,CASSLPSGGNRDNSPLHF,NA,TRBJ1-6,TRBV7-8,few
TGTGCCAGCAGTACTAGCGGGAGCGACTACGAGCAGTACTTC,CASSTSGSDYEQYF,TRBD2,TRBJ2-7,TRBV27,NA